These 17 T cell receptor beta chains originate from one sample sequenced in a study of blood T cell repertoires in COVID-19. Data came from immunoSEQ multiplex PCR; TCRdb stores just in-frame clones and leaves some out. The data contain around 50,000 clones, around 84% of them singletons. The specimen was peripheral blood. These receptors were collected from a human donor in a cohort sampled during active COVID-19.

The J gene is TRBJ2-1, the V gene TRBV28; TRBD2 agrees at 14 bases. V gave up 4 bases and J gave up 6 bases; unmatched junction bases: 8. Germline V gene data show CDR1 as MDHEN and CDR2 as SYDVKM. The length of the CDR3 is 17 residues. The CDR3 coding sequence is TGTGCCAGCAGTTCTCCCGGGACTAGCGGGAGTGGCAATGAGCAGTTCTTC. Translating it yields CASSSPGTSGSGNEQFF.

The rearrangement uses TRBV10-2 and TRBJ2-5; D is perhaps TRBD2 (5 bases). This CDR3 contains 13 residues. CDR1 and CDR2 (germline): WSHSY, SAAADI. The ends were cut back, 4 bases at V and 5 bases at J, with 11 bases in the middle. The CDR3 DNA follows: TGCGCCAGCAGTGGGACTCCCCGGGAGACCCAGTACTTC. As protein: CASSGTPRETQYF.

V is TRBV19 and J is TRBJ2-5; 8 nucleotides line up with TRBD1. The CDR3 has 14 amino acids. Unmatched junction bases numbered 5, after V lost 6 bases and J lost 2 bases. CDR1 is LNHDA, CDR2 SQIVND, per germline (reference sequence). In nucleotides, the CDR3 is TGTGCCAGTAGCGTCCAGGGGGCTCAAGAGACCCAGTACTTC. Protein sequence: CASSVQGAQETQYF. Filled out from reference TRBV19 and TRBJ2-5, the complete variable domain reads DGGITQSPKYLFRKEGQNVTLSCEQNLNHDAMYWYRQDPGQGLRLIYYSQIVNDFQKGDIAEGYSVSREKKESFPLTVTSAQKNPTAFYLCASSVQGAQETQYFGPGTRLLVL.

This clone was seen a few times. The genes are TRBV19 and TRBJ1-1, with TRBD1 as a possible D gene (6 bases). V lost 5 bases and J lost 1, with 14 bases in between. CDR3 length: 15 amino acids. Germline V gives CDR1 LNHDA, CDR2 SQIVND (reference sequence). The CDR3 sequence is CASSPSLGQNTEAFF. In DNA form, the CDR3 reads TGTGCCAGTAGTCCTTCACTGGGACAGAACACTGAAGCTTTCTTT.

The chain employs TRBV2 and TRBJ1-4; D unclear. The V and J ends lost 1 base and 3 bases respectively, with 9 bases between them. The germline CDR1 and CDR2 sequences are SNHLY and FYNNEI. The CDR3 length is 15 residues. The chain's CDR3 is CASSEDGQSNEKLFF. The DNA of the CDR3 is TGTGCCAGCAGTGAAGATGGCCAGTCTAATGAAAAACTGTTTTTT.

The rearrangement links TRBV11-3 to TRBJ2-1; D ambiguous. V lost 2 bases, J lost 0 bases, and 11 bases lay in between. CDR3 length equals 16 residues. CDR1 and CDR2 (germline): SGHNT, YENEEA. The CDR3 spells CASSLMEYSSYNEQFF. CDR3 in DNA: TGTGCCAGCAGCTTAATGGAATACAGCTCCTACAATGAGCAGTTCTTC.

This chain connects TRBV7-2 to TRBJ1-5; 9 nucleotides line up with TRBD1. The germline V gene encodes CDR1 SGHTA and CDR2 FQGNSA. This CDR3 region has 15 residues. Trimming cost V 2 bases and J 4 bases; bases outside gene matches: 3. CDR3 DNA: TGTGCCAGCAGCTTAACCGGGACAGGGAATCAGCCCCAGCATTTT. Protein: CASSLTGTGNQPQHF.

Only a few counts were recorded for this clone. The chain combines TRBV30 with TRBJ1-1; unclear D gene. CDR3 length equals 13 residues. CDR1 is GTSNPN and CDR2 is SVGIG in the germline V gene (reference sequence). V lost 0 bases, J lost 3 bases, and 8 bases lay in between. This CDR3 reads CAWSVGFDTEAFF. As DNA, the CDR3 is TGTGCCTGGAGTGTCGGGTTTGACACTGAAGCTTTCTTT. Looking up the rest from reference TRBV30 and TRBJ1-1 gives the full variable domain: SQTIHQWPATLVQPVGSPLSLECTVEGTSNPNLYWYRQAAGRGLQLLFYSVGIGQISSEVPQNLSASRPQDRQFILSSKKLLLSDSGFYLCAWSVGFDTEAFFGQGTRLTVV.

The J gene is TRBJ2-3, the V gene TRBV2; a possible D gene is TRBD1 (5 bases). The CDR3 extends over 15 amino acids. The germline V and J ends were trimmed by 8 bases and 0 bases, with 15 bases remaining between them. Looked up from germline, CDR1 is SNHLY and CDR2 is FYNNEI. CDR3 sequence: CASPPAGSSTDTQYF. The CDR3 DNA sequence: TGTGCCAGCCCGCCGGCAGGGTCCAGCACAGATACGCAGTATTTT.

The chain carries TRBV18 and TRBJ2-2; D may be TRBD1 (6 bases). This CDR3 region has 15 residues. Trimming removed 2 bases at V and 6 bases at J, with 13 bases between. Germline-derived CDR1 and CDR2 are KGHSH and LQKENI. The CDR3 DNA sequence: TGTGCCAGCTCACCAACAGGCCCAGGGGCCGGGGAGCTGTTTTTT. It translates to CASSPTGPGAGELFF.

This clone was detected only once. The J gene is TRBJ2-3, the V gene TRBV5-4; 15 bases fit TRBD2. CDR1 and CDR2 (germline): SGHNT, YYREEE (reference sequence). The CDR3 length is 18 residues. Trimming removed 1 base from V and 1 base from J; junction bases left unmatched: 4. CDR3 DNA: TGTGCCAGCAGCTTGTATGGACTAGCGGGAGGGCGCACAGATACGCAGTATTTT. Protein: CASSLYGLAGGRTDTQYF.

The V gene is TRBV18, the J gene TRBJ1-3; the D is unclear. This CDR3 region has 17 residues. Germline CDR1 is KGHSH and CDR2 is LQKENI. Trimming stripped 3 bases from V and 0 bases from J, with 15 bases between. The CDR3 loop is CASSPSPRLGSGNTIYF. The CDR3 DNA reads TGTGCCAGCTCACCCTCTCCCCGGCTAGGCTCTGGAAACACCATATATTTT.

The chain joins TRBV6-2 or TRBV6-3 to TRBJ1-1; 10 nucleotides agree with TRBD1. CDR1 MNHEY and CDR2 SVGEGT come from the germline V gene. The CDR3 runs to 17 residues. V dropped 5 bases and J dropped 1; count of bases not matched to a gene: 10. CDR3 bases: TGTGCCAGCAGTCGTCCGACAGGGGGCGCGGGGAACACTGAAGCTTTCTTT. It is translated as CASSRPTGGAGNTEAFF.

This clone was seen once. The chain carries TRBV12-5 and TRBJ1-2, with D uncertain. The CDR3 totals 11 residues. CDR1 and CDR2 from the germline V gene are LGHNT and FRNRAP. Between the trimmed V and J ends, which lost 3 bases and 7 bases, there was a span of 6 bases. CDR3 sequence reads: CASGLNSGYTF. CDR3 DNA sequence: TGTGCTAGTGGTTTAAACAGTGGCTACACCTTC.

The chain combines TRBV2 with TRBJ1-3; maybe TRBD1 (5 bases). This CDR3 has 16 residues. Germline CDR1 is SNHLY and CDR2 is FYNNEI. The V gene lost 6 bases and the J gene lost 0 bases, with 15 bases spanning the gap. Here the CDR3 reads CASRLGQVISGNTIYF. Written as DNA, the CDR3 is TGTGCCAGCAGACTGGGGCAAGTGATCTCTGGAAACACCATATATTTT. The variable domain in full, with the rest retrieved from reference TRBV2 and TRBJ1-3, is EPEVTQTPSHQVTQMGQEVILRCVPISNHLYFYWYRQILGQKVEFLVSFYNNEISEKSEIFDDQFSVERPDGSNFTLKIRSTKLEDSAMYFCASRLGQVISGNTIYFGEGSWLTVV.

This chain links TRBV28 with TRBJ1-1, with D perhaps matching TRBD1 (6 bases). The CDR3 covers 13 residues. V was trimmed by 3 bases and J by 3 bases, leaving 8 bases between them. Germline CDR1 reads MDHEN; CDR2 reads SYDVKM. In DNA form, the CDR3 reads TGTGCCAGCAGTTTGGACAGCTACACTGAAGCTTTCTTT. Encoded protein: CASSLDSYTEAFF.

This clone was counted a single time. The rearrangement links TRBV7-3 to TRBJ2-1; tentative D call: TRBD2 (6 bases). Trimming took 4 bases from V and 5 from J, leaving 15 bases between them. Germline V gene sequence: CDR1 SGHTA, CDR2 FQGTGA. This CDR3 region has 15 residues. The CDR3 here is CASSYALGGDNEQFF. The DNA of the CDR3 is TGTGCCAGCAGCTATGCCTTGGGGGGAGACAATGAGCAGTTCTTC.